One T cell receptor beta chain is described in this entry. Its antigen remains unknown. The data stem from a study of cytomegalovirus exposure and HLA in healthy donors. In the study overall: Ancestry clustering placed more than 65% of roughly 410 genotyped donors in the Caucasian-associated cluster.

General study results and limits: Specificity of a few CMV-associated chains for CMV antigens was verified in vitro.

Donors consisted of healthy bone marrow donors. Germline loops: CDR1 SGHVS, CDR2 FQNEAQ. The ends were cut back, 2 bases at V and 5 bases at J, with 11 bases in the middle. CDR3 length: 14 amino acids. This PCR relied on a set of 60 Vbeta primers and 13 Jbeta primers. Clones were sequenced by immunoSEQ multiplex PCR, and TCRdb holds only the in-frame ones, with some missing. The repertoire has around 140,000 clones, 75% to 85% of them found once; the top ten carry 4.5% to 5.5%. The sequenced sample consisted of PBMCs. The chain combines TRBV7-8 with TRBJ2-3, with D possibly matching TRBD1 (5 bases). The TCR comes from a man aged 35-49 years in good health and CMV-seronegative. CDR3 DNA sequence: TGTGCCAGCAGCTTACAGCCAAGGGGAGATACGCAGTATTTT. Its protein is CASSLQPRGDTQYF.